The sequence of this T cell receptor (beta chain) was determined in a study of T-cell reconstitution after alpha-beta-depleted transplantation in children. Unique molecular identifiers were used to barcode this TCRbeta library. TCRdb processed the PCR reads anew with MiXCR; each CDR3 protein has one entry. Of around 480,000 distinct CDR3 sequences listed, around a third are singletons. The table lists this clonotype with a few counts. Material: PBMCs from the stem cell graft donor, obtained from the stem cell graft. The sequence came from a human donor who donated a stem cell graft to a child with aplastic anemia.

The CDR3 DNA reads as TGCGCCAGCAGCCCCCTAGCGGGAGCCCATGAGCAGTTCTTC. Translated: CASSPLAGAHEQFF. The chain has TRBV4-3 and TRBJ2-1; 10 positions agree with TRBD2. CDR3 length: 14 amino acids. The germline V gene has CDR1 LGHNA and CDR2 YSLEER. J lost 8 bases, V lost 4 bases, and 5 bases had no gene match.